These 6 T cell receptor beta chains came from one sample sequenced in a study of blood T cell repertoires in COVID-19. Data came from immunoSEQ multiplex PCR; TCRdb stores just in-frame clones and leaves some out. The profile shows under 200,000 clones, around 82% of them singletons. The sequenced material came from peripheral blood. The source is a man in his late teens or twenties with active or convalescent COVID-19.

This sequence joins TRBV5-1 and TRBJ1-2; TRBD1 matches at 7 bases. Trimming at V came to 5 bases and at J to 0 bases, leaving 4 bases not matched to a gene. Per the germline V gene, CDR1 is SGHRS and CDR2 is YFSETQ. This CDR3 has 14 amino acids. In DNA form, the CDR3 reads TGCGCCAGCAGGGACAGGACAGCTAACTATGGCTACACCTTC. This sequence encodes CASRDRTANYGYTF.

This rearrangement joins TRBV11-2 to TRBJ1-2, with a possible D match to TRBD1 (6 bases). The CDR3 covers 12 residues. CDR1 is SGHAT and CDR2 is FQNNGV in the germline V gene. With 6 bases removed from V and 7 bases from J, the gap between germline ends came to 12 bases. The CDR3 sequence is CASSVGAPGYTF. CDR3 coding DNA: TGTGCCAGCAGTGTGGGGGCGCCTGGCTACACCTTC.

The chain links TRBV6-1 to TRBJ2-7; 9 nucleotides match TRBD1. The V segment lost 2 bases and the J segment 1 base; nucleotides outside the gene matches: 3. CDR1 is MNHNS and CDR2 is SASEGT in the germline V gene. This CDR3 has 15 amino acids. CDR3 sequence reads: CASSETGGGSYEQYF. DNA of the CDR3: TGTGCCAGCAGTGAAACAGGGGGCGGGTCCTACGAGCAGTACTTC.

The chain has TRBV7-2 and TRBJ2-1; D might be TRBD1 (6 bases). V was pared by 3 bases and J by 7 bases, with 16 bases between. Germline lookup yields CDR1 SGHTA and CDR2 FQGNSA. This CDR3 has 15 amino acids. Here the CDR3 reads CASSFGRGIHNEQFF. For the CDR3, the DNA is TGTGCCAGCAGCTTCGGCAGGGGCATACATAATGAGCAGTTCTTC.

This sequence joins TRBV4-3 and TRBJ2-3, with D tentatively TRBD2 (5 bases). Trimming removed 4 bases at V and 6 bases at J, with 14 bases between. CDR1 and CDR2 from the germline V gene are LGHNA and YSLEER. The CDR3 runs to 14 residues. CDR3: CASSPGLASDTQYF. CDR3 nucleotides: TGCGCCAGCAGCCCGGGTCTAGCATCTGATACGCAGTATTTT.

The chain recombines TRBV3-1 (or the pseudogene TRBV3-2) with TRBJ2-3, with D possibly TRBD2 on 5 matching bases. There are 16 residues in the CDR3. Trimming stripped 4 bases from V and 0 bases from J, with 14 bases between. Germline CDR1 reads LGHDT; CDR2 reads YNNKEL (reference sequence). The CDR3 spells CASSRTTGRSTDTQYF. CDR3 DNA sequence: TGTGCCAGCAGCCGGACCACGGGAAGGAGCACAGATACGCAGTATTTT.